The rows below give T cell receptor beta chains drawn from one sample of a study of identical twins. TCRdb passed the 5' RACE reads through MiXCR, listing each CDR3 protein once. The data show 500,000 to 650,000 distinct CDR3 sequences, about 22% seen once. This same sample was also part of a study on yellow fever vaccine responses in identical twins.

Specimen: CD4+ T cells sorted from blood. These receptor sequences come from a woman younger than 30 in good health. Both conserved end residues are part of each CDR3. The D gene is left open where the match is weak. A clone size is listed for some rows: how often the clone was seen (once, few, many), or a class if it is expanded.

V gene,clone size,CDR3 length,D gene,J gene,CDR3 protein,CDR3 DNA
TRBV5-1,few,14,NA,TRBJ2-1,CASSLERRYNEQFF,TGCGCCAGCAGCTTGGAACGTCGGTACAATGAGCAGTTCTTC
TRBV19,NA,13,TRBD1,TRBJ1-2,CASSILRDSLYTF,TGTGCCAGTAGTATACTCCGGGACAGCCTCTACACCTTC
TRBV15,few,17,TRBD2,TRBJ2-1,CATSGFSGTRGYNEQFF,TGTGCCACCAGCGGTTTTTCCGGGACTAGGGGGTACAATGAGCAGTTCTTC
TRBV15,few,16,TRBD2,TRBJ2-2,CATSRDWASGTGELFF,TGTGCCACCAGCAGAGATTGGGCTAGCGGCACCGGGGAGCTGTTTTTT
TRBV10-3,NA,13,NA,TRBJ2-3,CAISGNRADTQYF,TGTGCCATCAGTGGAAACAGGGCTGATACGCAGTATTTT
TRBV20-1,NA,13,NA,TRBJ2-4,CSAIPPAGNIQYF,TGCAGTGCGATTCCTCCAGCAGGGAACATTCAGTACTTC
TRBV18,few,14,NA,TRBJ2-5,CASSPPVLGETQYF,TGTGCCAGCTCACCACCTGTTTTGGGGGAGACCCAGTACTTC
TRBV20-1,few,13,TRBD2,TRBJ2-4,CSPRDYQENIQYF,TGCAGCCCTCGGGACTACCAAGAGAACATTCAGTACTTC
TRBV7-6,many,14,NA,TRBJ2-2,CASSAGRTTGELFF,TGTGCCAGCAGCGCAGGAAGGACTACCGGGGAGCTGTTTTTT
TRBV2,NA,16,TRBD2,TRBJ2-5,CASSQLAGGPLETQYF,TGTGCCAGCAGCCAACTAGCGGGAGGGCCTCTAGAGACCCAGTACTTC
TRBV28,NA,12,NA,TRBJ2-5,CSSSFRRETQYF,TGTTCCAGCAGTTTTCGCCGTGAGACCCAGTACTTC
TRBV28,few,15,NA,TRBJ2-1,CASSPHGRKYNEQFF,TGTGCCAGCAGTCCCCACGGGAGAAAGTACAATGAGCAGTTCTTC
TRBV14,NA,14,TRBD2,TRBJ2-1,CASTSGRVGNEQFF,TGTGCCAGCACTAGCGGGAGGGTCGGGAATGAGCAGTTCTTC
TRBV7-8,NA,16,TRBD2,TRBJ2-3,CASFSGGITSTDTQYF,TGTGCCAGCTTTAGCGGGGGGATAACTAGCACAGATACGCAGTATTTT
TRBV12-3/TRBV12-4,NA,16,TRBD2,TRBJ2-3,CASSLASGTRSDTQYF,TGTGCCAGCAGTTTAGCTTCCGGGACTAGGTCAGATACGCAGTATTTT
TRBV18,NA,13,TRBD1,TRBJ2-7,CASSPGTDYEQYF,TGTGCCAGCTCACCCGGGACAGACTACGAGCAGTACTTC
TRBV5-6,NA,15,NA,TRBJ2-2,CASSLKTQPAGELFF,TGTGCCAGCAGCTTGAAGACCCAACCCGCGGGGGAGCTGTTTTTT
TRBV6-1,NA,16,TRBD1,TRBJ2-7,CASSYLRDRGPYEQYF,TGTGCCAGCTCCTACCTCCGGGACAGGGGCCCCTACGAGCAGTACTTC
TRBV4-1,few,15,TRBD1,TRBJ1-6,CASSQGQGVETPLHF,TGCGCCAGCAGCCAAGGACAGGGAGTTGAGACACCCCTCCACTTT
TRBV24-1,NA,14,TRBD1,TRBJ1-2,CATSDDPGQNGYTF,TGTGCCACCAGTGATGACCCGGGACAGAATGGCTACACCTTC
TRBV10-2,few,15,TRBD2,TRBJ2-3,CASSEGLAGVDTQYF,TGCGCCAGCAGTGAGGGACTAGCGGGGGTAGATACGCAGTATTTT
TRBV7-9,NA,16,NA,TRBJ1-3,CASSLPSDATGNTIYF,TGTGCCAGCAGCCTCCCCTCGGATGCAACTGGAAACACCATATATTTT
TRBV2,NA,15,NA,TRBJ1-1,CASSEEGRVNTEAFF,TGTGCCAGCAGTGAGGAGGGCAGGGTAAACACTGAAGCTTTCTTT
TRBV19,few,12,TRBD1,TRBJ2-2,CASRQGTGELFF,TGTGCCAGTAGACAGGGGACCGGGGAGCTGTTTTTT
TRBV28,few,15,NA,TRBJ2-7,CASSLSTYSSYEQYF,TGTGCCAGCAGTTTGTCGACGTATAGCTCCTACGAGCAGTACTTC
TRBV20-1,NA,16,NA,TRBJ2-7,CSARDLIGLAPYEQYF,TGCAGTGCTAGAGATCTCATCGGTCTGGCGCCCTACGAGCAGTACTTC
TRBV5-1,NA,16,NA,TRBJ2-1,CASSAPGTTFYNEQFF,TGCGCCAGCAGCGCGCCCGGGACCACCTTTTACAATGAGCAGTTCTTC
TRBV14,many,15,TRBD2,TRBJ2-7,CASSPGIGLAREQYF,TGTGCCAGCAGCCCGGGAATTGGACTAGCGCGCGAGCAGTACTTC
TRBV18,NA,15,NA,TRBJ1-6,CASSPDPGYNSPLHF,TGTGCCAGCTCACCCGACCCCGGCTATAATTCACCCCTCCACTTT
TRBV20-1,NA,12,NA,TRBJ1-1,CSVRRGNTEAFF,TGCAGTGTGAGGAGGGGAAACACTGAAGCTTTCTTT
TRBV5-8,NA,12,NA,TRBJ1-1,CASRSWGSEAFF,TGTGCCAGCAGGTCGTGGGGGTCTGAAGCTTTCTTT
TRBV10-3,few,13,NA,TRBJ1-1,CAISRPADTEAFF,TGTGCCATCAGCCGGCCAGCGGACACTGAAGCTTTCTTT
TRBV7-9,few,15,TRBD1,TRBJ2-7,CASSRQGDTTYEQYF,TGTGCCAGCAGCCGTCAGGGGGACACCACCTACGAGCAGTACTTC
TRBV29-1,NA,12,TRBD1,TRBJ2-7,CSVGDRSYEQYF,TGCAGCGTGGGGGACAGGTCCTACGAGCAGTACTTC
TRBV5-1,many,15,TRBD1,TRBJ2-3,CASSLDGQGTDTQYF,TGCGCCAGCAGCTTGGACGGACAGGGGACAGATACGCAGTATTTT
TRBV7-3,many,12,NA,TRBJ2-1,CASSSFWSEQFF,TGTGCCAGCAGCTCCTTTTGGAGTGAGCAGTTCTTC
TRBV4-1,few,17,NA,TRBJ2-1,CASSPPAGRRSYNEQFF,TGCGCCAGCAGCCCTCCGGCCGGGCGACGCTCCTACAATGAGCAGTTCTTC
TRBV15,NA,15,TRBD2,TRBJ2-3,CATSKTSGSTDTQYF,TGTGCCACCAGCAAGACTAGCGGGAGCACAGATACGCAGTATTTT
TRBV20-1,few,14,NA,TRBJ1-4,CSARDPRAAEKLFF,TGCAGTGCTAGAGATCCTAGGGCCGCTGAAAAACTGTTTTTT
TRBV29-1,NA,13,TRBD1,TRBJ2-7,CSVLRTGSYEQYF,TGCAGCGTTTTGAGGACAGGCTCCTACGAGCAGTACTTC
TRBV7-8,many,13,NA,TRBJ2-5,CASSLGLKETQYF,TGTGCCAGCAGCTTAGGGCTGAAAGAGACCCAGTACTTC
TRBV6-5,NA,15,NA,TRBJ1-4,CASSYNGNHNEKLFF,TGTGCCAGCAGTTACAATGGCAATCATAATGAAAAACTGTTTTTT
TRBV29-1,few,15,TRBD2,TRBJ2-5,CSVITGTSGAKTQYF,TGCAGCGTTATAACCGGGACTAGCGGGGCGAAGACCCAGTACTTC
TRBV12-3/TRBV12-4,NA,15,TRBD2,TRBJ2-7,CASSFRLAGSYEQYF,TGTGCCAGCAGTTTTAGGCTAGCGGGCTCCTACGAGCAGTACTTC
TRBV24-1,few,13,NA,TRBJ1-2,CATSYREGYGYTF,TGTGCCACCAGTTACAGGGAAGGCTATGGCTACACCTTC
TRBV20-1,few,14,TRBD1,TRBJ2-3,CSATGTGGEDTQYF,TGCAGTGCTACCGGGACAGGGGGCGAGGATACGCAGTATTTT
TRBV14,few,18,TRBD2,TRBJ2-7,CASSQSVVAGSFSYEQYF,TGTGCCAGCAGCCAATCGGTCGTAGCGGGTTCCTTCTCCTACGAGCAGTACTTC
TRBV12-3/TRBV12-4,NA,12,NA,TRBJ2-1,CASTQYYNEQFF,TGTGCCAGCACCCAATACTACAATGAGCAGTTCTTC
TRBV18,NA,13,TRBD2,TRBJ2-1,CASSLTSGSEQFF,TGTGCCAGCTCCCTAACTAGCGGGAGTGAGCAGTTCTTC
TRBV5-1,many,14,NA,TRBJ2-7,CASSLSTESYEQYF,TGCGCCAGCAGCTTGTCGACGGAAAGCTACGAGCAGTACTTC
TRBV6-5,NA,14,NA,TRBJ2-3,CASSYRRESDTQYF,TGTGCCAGCAGTTACCGCCGGGAGTCAGATACGCAGTATTTT
TRBV3-1,few,14,NA,TRBJ1-4,CASSRREPNEKLFF,TGTGCCAGCAGCCGCCGGGAACCTAATGAAAAACTGTTTTTT
TRBV7-2,few,16,TRBD2,TRBJ2-5,CASSITGTSGVETQYF,TGTGCCAGCAGCATTACCGGGACTAGCGGGGTCGAGACCCAGTACTTC
TRBV11-3,NA,15,TRBD1,TRBJ2-1,CASSSGQGSGNEQFF,TGTGCCAGCAGCTCAGGACAGGGCAGCGGCAATGAGCAGTTCTTC
TRBV19,NA,15,NA,TRBJ1-5,CASSPKGGANQPQHF,TGTGCCAGTAGTCCCAAGGGGGGGGCGAATCAGCCCCAGCATTTT
TRBV10-3,few,15,TRBD1,TRBJ2-4,CAISEGQGSKNIQYF,TGTGCCATCAGTGAAGGACAGGGGAGCAAAAACATTCAGTACTTC
TRBV29-1,few,17,TRBD1,TRBJ2-6,CSVEHGTGIIGANVLTF,TGCAGCGTTGAACATGGGACAGGGATTATAGGGGCCAACGTCCTGACTTTC
TRBV12-3/TRBV12-4,many,13,TRBD1,TRBJ2-7,CASSPDRVGEQYF,TGTGCCAGCAGCCCCGACAGGGTTGGCGAGCAGTACTTC
TRBV5-1,NA,16,TRBD2,TRBJ2-1,CASSSTSEGFSNEQFF,TGCGCCAGCAGCTCCACTAGCGAGGGCTTTTCAAATGAGCAGTTCTTC
TRBV10-3,few,16,TRBD2,TRBJ2-1,CAISEGLAGGRGEQFF,TGTGCCATCAGTGAGGGACTAGCGGGGGGGAGAGGTGAGCAGTTCTTC